The present T cell receptor (beta chain) was sequenced within a study of T cell responses to AZD1222 COVID-19 vaccine. Notes on the study in general: Repertoire sampling was restricted to post-peak T cell response timepoints. Most donors were white British and more were female, and clonal diversity was possibly underestimated.

Note on this clone: Antigen specificity is unknown.

There are 14 residues in the CDR3. Trimming left V 4 bases short and J 0 bases short, with 6 bases between. From germline, CDR1 is ENHRY and CDR2 SYGVKD. The protocol was immunoSEQ multiplex PCR, while the TCRdb copy is restricted to in-frame clones and leaves out a portion. The top ten clones hold approximately 21% of a sample with under 50,000 clones, roughly 77% of them seen once. Sequences were derived from peripheral blood, sampled 28 days after the second dose of the MenACWY control vaccine. The rearrangement uses TRBV10-3 and TRBJ1-4; D not resolved. This TCR was sampled from an adult who received the MenACWY meningococcal vaccine as a control. The CDR3 protein is CAISAFATNEKLFF. The CDR3 DNA is TGTGCCATCAGTGCATTTGCAACTAATGAAAAACTGTTTTTT.